The 20 T cell receptor beta chains in this list originate from one sample, sequenced in a study of metastatic and nonmetastatic thyroid tumors. Thyroid surgery had not been preceded by any treatment in any patient. TCRdb reprocessed the PCR reads via MiXCR. This sample has 50,000 to 65,000 clones, with 4% to 4.5% found just once. The sequencing sample was made of blood. The source is a female donor with papillary thyroid cancer or a benign thyroid nodule (not recorded which). Some clones in this sample may be carry-over from other donors' samples.

This clone was detected many times. This chain joins TRBV3-1 and TRBJ2-5; maybe TRBD1 (6 bases). The CDR3 covers 16 residues. CDR1 and CDR2 (germline): LGHDT, YNNKEL (reference sequence). With 8 bases removed from V and 5 bases from J, the gap between germline ends came to 24 bases. The CDR3 region has the DNA TGTGCCAGCGGCACCCGGACAGTATTAGCCCGGGAGACCCAGTACTTC. Translating it yields CASGTRTVLARETQYF.

This clone was seen at least ten times. V usage is TRBV7-8 and J usage is TRBJ2-1; D is undetermined. There are 13 residues in the CDR3. Trimming shortened V by 3 bases and J by 8 bases, and 11 bases separated the two germline ends. The germline V gene encodes CDR1 SGHVS and CDR2 FQNEAQ. CDR3 nucleotides: TGTGCCAGCAGCTTGCCCGCAGGAGATGAGCAGTTCTTC. Its protein is CASSLPAGDEQFF.

This clone was observed at least ten times. The rearrangement links TRBV19 to TRBJ1-2; 9 bases are shared with TRBD1. The CDR3 contains 14 residues. Germline V gene data show CDR1 as LNHDA and CDR2 as SQIVND (reference sequence). Germline trimming cut 4 bases from V and 3 bases from J; bases unmatched to any gene: 3. The chain's CDR3 is CASSRGQGDYGYTF. CDR3 DNA: TGTGCCAGTAGTAGGGGACAGGGAGACTATGGCTACACCTTC.

With respect to this clone: A read error may produce the germline difference seen at one junction end. Other DNA sequences of this sample code for an identical CDR3. This chain connects TRBV4-1 to TRBJ1-1, with D perhaps matching TRBD1 (6 bases). Germline CDR1 MGHRA, CDR2 YSYEKL. This CDR3 is built from 18 residues. This CDR3 is CASSQEDQWQGIYTEAFF. CDR3 nucleotides: TGCGCCAGCAGCCAAGAAGACCAATGGCAGGGGATCTACACCGAAGCTTTCTTT.

The sample holds many counts of this clone. The identical CDR3 is also encoded by other nucleotide sequences in the sample. The chain uses TRBV7-9 and TRBJ2-3, with D possibly TRBD1 on 5 matching bases. Per germline, CDR1 SEHNR and CDR2 FQNEAQ (reference sequence). V lost 4 bases to trimming and J lost 2 bases, with 13 bases between them. The length of the CDR3 is 15 residues. CDR3 coding DNA: TGTGCCAGCAGCTGGTTAAAGGGGCACACAGATACGCAGTATTTT. Protein product: CASSWLKGHTDTQYF.

There are a few counts of this clone. The rearrangement uses TRBV6-5 and TRBJ2-1; TRBD1 aligns across 7 bases. V was clipped by 0 bases and J by 2 bases; unmatched bases: 4. CDR1 and CDR2 (germline): MNHEY, SVGAGI. The CDR3 consists of 16 residues. CDR3 amino acids: CASSYSPTGTYNEQFF. The CDR3 DNA is TGTGCCAGCAGTTACTCCCCGACAGGGACCTACAATGAGCAGTTCTTC.

This clone was detected many times. The chain joins TRBV6-1 to TRBJ2-7; 12 bases agree with TRBD1. The germline CDR1 and CDR2 sequences are MNHNS and SASEGT. Trimming at V came to 7 bases and at J to 7 bases, leaving 14 bases not matched to a gene. The CDR3 spans 16 residues. The CDR3 DNA is TGTGCCAGCATTTCGTCTCCCGGGACAGGGGGCGGGGAGCAGTACTTC. Protein: CASISSPGTGGGEQYF.

This clone turned up a few times. A much larger clone differs by one base, so this may be a read error. The chain recombines TRBV11-2 with TRBJ2-3; maybe TRBD1 (5 bases). Trimming left V 3 bases short and J 6 bases short, with 16 bases between. There are 15 residues in the CDR3. CDR1 is SGHAT and CDR2 is FQNNGV in the germline V gene. The CDR3 region has the DNA TGTGCCAGCAGCTTGAGATCGGTAGGGGTGGATACGCAGTATTTT. Encoded protein: CASSLRSVGVDTQYF.

This clone has just a few counts. Germline and junction disagree at one end, which may indicate a read error. The V call is TRBV24-1, the J call TRBJ1-2, with D hard to call. The CDR3 consists of 13 residues. Germline V gives CDR1 KGHDR, CDR2 SFDVKD. The CDR3 coding sequence is TGTGCCGCCAGTGATCGACATCGCTATGGCTACACTTTC. It encodes CAASDRHRYGYTF.

This clone was seen at least ten times. The chain uses TRBV7-9 and TRBJ2-1; D is perhaps TRBD1 (8 bases). V shed 6 bases and J shed 4 bases, with 13 bases lying between them. CDR1 SEHNR and CDR2 FQNEAQ come from the germline V gene (reference sequence). This CDR3 spans 14 amino acids. The CDR3 protein is CASRQGGGYNEQFF. Written as DNA, the CDR3 is TGTGCCAGCAGACAGGGGGGGGGATACAATGAGCAGTTCTTC.

In its sample, this clone was seen many times. The chain couples TRBV2 to TRBJ2-7, with 11 positions matching TRBD2. The V and J ends lost 6 bases and 0 bases, in that order; junction bases with no gene match: 16. Germline V gene sequence: CDR1 SNHLY, CDR2 FYNNEI. The CDR3 sequence is 19 residues long. The CDR3 region has the DNA TGTGCCAGCAGCGTCGTCAGACTAGCGGGACGAAAAACCTCCTACGAGCAGTACTTC. Translated: CASSVVRLAGRKTSYEQYF.

As for this clone: One end of the junction is discordant with germline, which a read error may explain. CDR3 protein: CDSRDTGTENTEAFF. The CDR3 coding sequence is TGTGACAGCAGAGATACCGGGACGGAGAACACTGAAGCTTTCTTT. The rearrangement joins TRBV2 to TRBJ1-1, with D possibly being TRBD1 (5 bases). The CDR3 is 15 amino acids. Germline values: CDR1 SNHLY, CDR2 FYNNEI.

The rearrangement joins TRBV14 to TRBJ1-1, with 7 nucleotides matching TRBD1. Trimming took 2 bases from V and 5 from J; bases not matched to a gene: 11. The germline gives CDR1 SGHDN, CDR2 FVKESK. There are 16 residues in the CDR3. This CDR3 is CASSQRTGLFGTEAFF. The CDR3 DNA follows: TGTGCCAGCAGCCAAAGGACAGGCCTCTTTGGTACTGAAGCTTTCTTT.

This clone has at least ten counts. The rearrangement links TRBV20-1 to TRBJ2-2; 8 bases line up with TRBD2. The J segment lost 6 bases and the V segment lost 3 bases, leaving 6 bases of the junction unmatched. There are 14 residues in the CDR3. Germline V gene sequence: CDR1 DFQATT, CDR2 SNEGSKA (reference sequence). The CDR3 nucleotides are TGCAGTGCTAGGAGCGGGAGATCCGCCGGGGAGCTGTTTTTT. Residues: CSARSGRSAGELFF.

As for this clone: The sample holds other DNA sequences that translate to the same CDR3. The chain uses TRBV12-3 or TRBV12-4 and TRBJ1-2; D perhaps matches TRBD1 (5 bases). The CDR3 extends over 12 amino acids. Between the trimmed V and J ends, which lost 5 bases and 8 bases, there was a span of 12 bases. The CDR3 reads CASSGTGFGYTF. CDR3 in DNA: TGTGCCAGCAGTGGGACTGGGTTCGGCTACACCTTC.

This clone was observed many times. A single base separates this from a much larger clone, so it may be a read error. Other nucleotide sequences from this sample produce the same CDR3. This rearrangement joins TRBV6-1 to TRBJ1-5; D gene unclear. The length of the CDR3 is 15 residues. The germline CDR1 and CDR2 sequences are MNHNS and SASEGT. DNA of the CDR3: TGTGCCAGCAGCCAAAGGTACGGTTCAGAGCAGCCCCGGCATTTT. It encodes CASSQRYGSEQPRHF.

In this sample, this clone turned up many times. This rearrangement joins TRBV15 to TRBJ2-7; D may be TRBD2 (6 bases). Looked up from germline, CDR1 is LNHNV and CDR2 is YYDKDF (reference sequence). V dropped 3 bases and J dropped 0 bases, with 12 bases sitting between them. CDR3 length: 15 amino acids. The CDR3 DNA is TGTGCCACCAGCAGTAGCGGAGGGTTCTCCTACGAGCAGTACTTC. Translated, it gives CATSSSGGFSYEQYF.

The chain uses TRBV24-1 and TRBJ1-3; D gene ambiguous. Trimming cost V 2 bases and J 0 bases, with 10 bases left between them. This CDR3 spans 16 amino acids. CDR1 and CDR2 (germline): KGHDR, SFDVKD. The CDR3 bases are TGTGCCACCAGTGATTCGACGGCTAACTCTGGAAACACCATATATTTT. This gives the protein CATSDSTANSGNTIYF.

This clone was counted ten times or more. The rearrangement joins TRBV6-9 to TRBJ2-3; 9 nucleotides agree with TRBD1. Per germline, CDR1 MNHGY and CDR2 SVAAGI. There are 19 residues in the CDR3. V lost 1 base and J lost 2; bases outside the gene matches: 13. The CDR3: CASSYYPPPRDRVTDTQYF. The CDR3 DNA reads TGTGCCAGCAGTTATTACCCCCCCCCGCGGGACAGGGTCACAGATACGCAGTATTTT.

This clone was detected ten times or more. V and J are TRBV2 and TRBJ1-5, with D uncertain. V was pared by 2 bases and J by 4 bases, with 12 bases between. Germline loops: CDR1 SNHLY, CDR2 FYNNEI. This CDR3 has 15 residues. The CDR3 sequence is CASSERTMGNQPQHF. The CDR3 bases are TGTGCCAGCAGTGAAAGGACCATGGGGAATCAGCCCCAGCATTTT.